This T cell receptor beta chain was retrieved from a study of blood T cells in healthy people across ages. A sample-barcoded 5' primer and a J-beta primer mix were used in a second PCR of about 6 to 11 cycles. A template-switch adaptor that had 12 random nucleotides put a tag on each cDNA molecule. Via MiXCR, TCRdb re-called the 5' RACE reads, giving one row per CDR3 protein. The sample lists about 590,000 distinct CDR3 sequences, roughly 31% occurring once. Trimming took 2 bases from V and 0 from J; bases not matched to a gene: 1. The germline V gene has CDR1 ENHRY and CDR2 SYGVKD. This CDR3 has 16 residues.

The rearrangement joins TRBV10-3 to TRBJ2-3; 11 nucleotides match TRBD2. This TCR was recovered from a woman aged 80 or over in good health. The source material was blood. CDR3 DNA sequence: TGTGCCATCAGTGAGGGACTAGCGGGTAGCACAGATACGCAGTATTTT. It codes for CAISEGLAGSTDTQYF.